This is a list of T cell receptor beta chains from one sample in a study of blood T cells in healthy people across ages. From the 5' RACE reads, TCRdb called clonotypes with MiXCR, one entry per CDR3 protein. The sample lists about 1 million distinct CDR3 sequences; about 25% were seen once. Separately, the same data were catalogued under a study of T cells of mothers and their children.

The source material was blood. The receptor set was obtained from a girl aged 2-10 years in good health. Each CDR3 is given with its conserved first and last residue. The order of the fields is D gene, V gene, clone size, J gene, CDR3 length, CDR3 DNA, CDR3 protein. D genes are given only for firm matches. Clone sizes are given selectively: once, few, many, or a class where the clone is expanded.

-,TRBV28,few,TRBJ2-7,15,TGTGCCAGCAGTTTGGCGGCCAGGGGAAAATACGAGCAGTACTTC,CASSLAARGKYEQYF
-,TRBV28,-,TRBJ2-5,13,TGTGCCAGCAGTTTTCGAGCAAAAGAGACCCAGTACTTC,CASSFRAKETQYF
TRBD2,TRBV12-5,-,TRBJ2-3,14,TGTGCTAGTGGTAGCGGGGAAGCCACAGATACGCAGTATTTT,CASGSGEATDTQYF
TRBD2,TRBV20-1,-,TRBJ2-1,14,TGCAGTGCTATCAGCGGGAGCTCCTACAATGAGCAGTTCTTC,CSAISGSSYNEQFF
TRBD1,TRBV7-9,-,TRBJ1-2,14,TGTGCCAGCAGCTCGGGGACAGGTTTGGATGGCTACACCTTC,CASSSGTGLDGYTF
TRBD1,TRBV29-1,-,TRBJ2-7,15,TGCAGCGTTCTTAACCCCACGGACAGGGGCTACGAGCAGTACTTC,CSVLNPTDRGYEQYF
TRBD2,TRBV29-1,many,TRBJ2-1,14,TGCAGCGTTGAGCTAGCGGGGGGGCCCCCCATCGGGATCTTC,CSVELAGGPPIGIF
-,TRBV5-6,many,TRBJ2-3,12,TGTGCCAGCAGTTTTTACACAGATACGCAGTATTTT,CASSFYTDTQYF
-,TRBV28,-,TRBJ1-2,15,TGTGCCAGCAGTCCTCCCCAAACGGTTCGAAGGGGCTACACCTTC,CASSPPQTVRRGYTF
-,TRBV15,-,TRBJ2-3,12,TGTGCCACCAGCAGATCTAGAGATACGCAGTATTTT,CATSRSRDTQYF
-,TRBV7-9,-,TRBJ2-4,17,TGTGCCAGCAGCTTAGGTCAAGGGACGGTAGCCAAAAACATTCAGTACTTC,CASSLGQGTVAKNIQYF
-,TRBV2,few,TRBJ1-2,13,TGTGCCAGCAGTGAGCCCGAGAACTATGGCTACACCTTC,CASSEPENYGYTF
TRBD2,TRBV11-2,-,TRBJ2-5,17,TGTGCCAGCGCCCGAGGGGAGCGGGGGTTGGGAAGAGAGACCCAGTACTTC,CASARGERGLGRETQYF
-,TRBV6-5,-,TRBJ2-5,14,TGTGCCAGCAGTTACTCGTCGGGTCAAGAGACCCAGTACTTC,CASSYSSGQETQYF
-,TRBV10-3,-,TRBJ2-7,13,TGTGCCATCGGTTTTTGCAGTTCCTACGAGCAGTACTTC,CAIGFCSSYEQYF
-,TRBV5-1,-,TRBJ2-1,14,TGCGCCAGCAGCCCGGGACTCTCCAAACGAGAGCAGTTCTTC,CASSPGLSKREQFF
TRBD2,TRBV7-9,-,TRBJ2-7,14,TGTGCCAGCAGCCTGCAGCGGGAGACGAGCGAGCAGTACTTC,CASSLQRETSEQYF
TRBD2,TRBV7-3,few,TRBJ2-1,13,TGTGCCAGCACTCCGGGACTAAGCAATGAGCAGTTCTTC,CASTPGLSNEQFF
-,TRBV7-2,-,TRBJ1-5,13,TGTGCCAGCAGCTTCTGGGATAATCAGCCCCAGCATTTT,CASSFWDNQPQHF
-,TRBV19,-,TRBJ2-6,16,TGTGCCAGTAGTATCGGACAGATCTCTGGGGCCAACGTCCTGACTTTC,CASSIGQISGANVLTF
TRBD1,TRBV6-5,few,TRBJ2-7,13,TGTGCCAGCAGTCGCGGACAGGACTACGAGCAGTACTTC,CASSRGQDYEQYF
TRBD1,TRBV19,few,TRBJ2-5,13,TGTGCCAGTAGTACGAAACAGGGGGTGACCCAGTACTTC,CASSTKQGVTQYF
-,TRBV19,few,TRBJ2-1,16,TGTGCCAGTAGTATAGACCACGGGGCGATTTACAATGAGCAGTTCTTC,CASSIDHGAIYNEQFF
-,TRBV20-1,few,TRBJ2-7,13,TGCAGTGCTAGGGGGAGGACCTACTACGAGCAGTACTTC,CSARGRTYYEQYF
-,TRBV5-1,-,TRBJ1-4,19,TGCGCCAGCAGCTCAGAGACCAGGGACGCCCCAAGAACTAATGAAAAACTGTTTTTT,CASSSETRDAPRTNEKLFF
-,TRBV28,-,TRBJ2-1,12,TGTGCCAGCAGTTTTAACGACAATGAGCAGTTCTTC,CASSFNDNEQFF
-,TRBV6-5,few,TRBJ2-1,12,TGTGCCAGCAGTTTTCTAGGTGTTGAGCAGTTCTTC,CASSFLGVEQFF
TRBD2,TRBV4-1,-,TRBJ2-1,16,TGCGCCAGCAGCCAAAATAGCGGGAGTCCCTACAATGAGCAGTTCTTC,CASSQNSGSPYNEQFF
TRBD2,TRBV7-9,-,TRBJ2-1,17,TGTGCCAGCAGCTCGGGGGGGACTAGCGGGAGTCCGAATGAGCAGTTCTTC,CASSSGGTSGSPNEQFF